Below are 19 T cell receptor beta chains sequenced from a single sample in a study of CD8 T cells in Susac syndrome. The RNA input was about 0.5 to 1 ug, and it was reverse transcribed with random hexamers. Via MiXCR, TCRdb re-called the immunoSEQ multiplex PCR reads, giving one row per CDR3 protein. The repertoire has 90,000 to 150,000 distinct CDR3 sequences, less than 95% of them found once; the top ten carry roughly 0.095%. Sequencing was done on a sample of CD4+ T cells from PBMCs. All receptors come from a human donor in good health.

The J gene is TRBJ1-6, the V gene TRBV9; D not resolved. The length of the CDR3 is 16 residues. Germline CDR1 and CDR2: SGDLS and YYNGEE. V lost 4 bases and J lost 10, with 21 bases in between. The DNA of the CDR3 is TGTGCCAGCAGCATCGAAGGCTCAGGATTTGGCTCACCCCTCCACTTT. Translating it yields CASSIEGSGFGSPLHF.

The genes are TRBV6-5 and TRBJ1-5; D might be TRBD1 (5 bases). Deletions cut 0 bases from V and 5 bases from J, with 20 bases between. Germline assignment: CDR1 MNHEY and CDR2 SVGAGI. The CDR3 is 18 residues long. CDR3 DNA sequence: TGTGCCAGCAGTTACTCTCTGTCGGACATCCGACGGGATCAGCCCCAGCATTTT. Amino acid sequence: CASSYSLSDIRRDQPQHF.

The CDR3, as DNA: TGCAGTGCTAGAGTTGCCGGGGAGCTGTTTTTT. Its protein product is CSARVAGELFF. The gene calls are TRBV20-1 and TRBJ2-2; D not resolved. This CDR3 spans 11 amino acids. Germline V gene sequence: CDR1 DFQATT, CDR2 SNEGSKA (reference sequence). The V end was cut by 1 base, the J end by 6 bases, with 3 bases between.

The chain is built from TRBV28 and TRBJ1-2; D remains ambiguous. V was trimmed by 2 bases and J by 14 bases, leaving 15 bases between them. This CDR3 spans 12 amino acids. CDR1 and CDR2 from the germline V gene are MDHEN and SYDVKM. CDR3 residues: CASSLEAPGRTF. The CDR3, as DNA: TGTGCCAGCAGTTTAGAGGCCCCCGGCAGGACCTTC.

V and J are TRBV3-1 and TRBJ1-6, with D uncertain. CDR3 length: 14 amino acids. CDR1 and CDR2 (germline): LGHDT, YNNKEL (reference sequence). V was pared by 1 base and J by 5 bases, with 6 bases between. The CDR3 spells CASSQAGHNSPLHF. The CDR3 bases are TGTGCCAGCAGCCAAGCCGGCCATAATTCACCCCTCCACTTT.

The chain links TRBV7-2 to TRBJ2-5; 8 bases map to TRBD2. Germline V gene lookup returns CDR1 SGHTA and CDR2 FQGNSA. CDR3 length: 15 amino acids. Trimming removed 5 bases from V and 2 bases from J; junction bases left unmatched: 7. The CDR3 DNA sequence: TGTGCCAGCAGCCGTCCGCCGGGAGGGCAAGAGACCCAGTACTTC. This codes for CASSRPPGGQETQYF.

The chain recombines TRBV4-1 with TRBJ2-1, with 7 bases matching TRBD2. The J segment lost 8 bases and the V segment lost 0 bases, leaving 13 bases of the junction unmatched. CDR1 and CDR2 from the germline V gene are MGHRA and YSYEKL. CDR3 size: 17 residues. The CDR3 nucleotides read TGCGCCAGCAGCCAAGAATGGGGGAGGGCCGGGGCGGATGAGCAGTTCTTC. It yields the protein CASSQEWGRAGADEQFF.

This CDR3 reads CASSFSQPGEKLFF. CDR3 DNA: TGTGCCAGCAGTTTCTCACAGCCAGGGGAAAAACTGTTTTTT. The chain recombines TRBV27 with TRBJ1-4, with a weak D call TRBD1 (5 bases). The V end lost 3 bases, the J end lost 8 bases, and 13 bases lay between the germline ends. CDR1 is MNHEY and CDR2 is SMNVEV in the germline V gene (reference sequence). There are 14 residues in the CDR3.

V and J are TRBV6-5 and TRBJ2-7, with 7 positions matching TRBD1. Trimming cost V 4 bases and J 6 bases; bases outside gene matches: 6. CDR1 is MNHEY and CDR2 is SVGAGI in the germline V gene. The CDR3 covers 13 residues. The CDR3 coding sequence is TGTGCCAGCAGTTTCCCCGGGACAGTCGAGCAGTACTTC. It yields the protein CASSFPGTVEQYF.

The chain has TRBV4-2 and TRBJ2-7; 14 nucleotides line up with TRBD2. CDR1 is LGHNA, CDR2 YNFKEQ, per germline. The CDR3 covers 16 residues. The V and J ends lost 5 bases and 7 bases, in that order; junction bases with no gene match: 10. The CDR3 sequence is CASSGGTSGSLGEQYF. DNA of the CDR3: TGTGCCAGCAGCGGAGGGACTAGCGGGAGCCTGGGGGAGCAGTACTTC.

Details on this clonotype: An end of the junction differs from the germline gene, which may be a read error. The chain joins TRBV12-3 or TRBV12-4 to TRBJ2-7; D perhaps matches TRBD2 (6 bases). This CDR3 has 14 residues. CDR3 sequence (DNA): TGTGCCAGCAGTTTAGTAGGGGAGGCGTACGAGCAATACTTC. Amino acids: CASSLVGEAYEQYF.

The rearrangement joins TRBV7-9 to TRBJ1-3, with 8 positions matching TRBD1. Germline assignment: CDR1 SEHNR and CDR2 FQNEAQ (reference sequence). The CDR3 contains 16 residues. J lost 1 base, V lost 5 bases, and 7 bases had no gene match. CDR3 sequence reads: CASSTQQGESGNTIYF. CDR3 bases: TGTGCCAGCAGCACGCAACAGGGGGAATCTGGAAACACCATATATTTT.

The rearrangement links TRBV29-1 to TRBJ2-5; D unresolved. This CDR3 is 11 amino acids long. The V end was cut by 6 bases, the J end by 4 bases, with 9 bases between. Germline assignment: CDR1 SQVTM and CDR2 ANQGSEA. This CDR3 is CSVVVGETQYF. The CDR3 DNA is TGCAGCGTCGTGGTAGGAGAGACCCAGTACTTC. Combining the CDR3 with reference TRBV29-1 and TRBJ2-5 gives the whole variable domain SAVISQKPSRDICQRGTSLTIQCQVDSQVTMMFWYRQQPGQSLTLIATANQGSEATYESGFVIDKFPISRPNLTFSTLTVSNMSPEDSSIYLCSVVVGETQYFGPGTRLLVL.

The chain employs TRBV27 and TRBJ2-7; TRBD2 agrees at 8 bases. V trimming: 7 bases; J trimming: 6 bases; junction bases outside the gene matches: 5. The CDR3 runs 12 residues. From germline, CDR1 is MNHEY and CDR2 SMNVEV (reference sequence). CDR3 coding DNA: TGTGCCAGCAAGAGCGGGAGTTCCGAGCAGTACTTC. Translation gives CASKSGSSEQYF.

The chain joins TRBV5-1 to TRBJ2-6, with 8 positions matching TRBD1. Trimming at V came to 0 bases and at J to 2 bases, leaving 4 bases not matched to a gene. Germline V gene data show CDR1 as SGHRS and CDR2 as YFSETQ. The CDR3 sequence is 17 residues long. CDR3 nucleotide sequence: TGCGCCAGCAGCTTGGGACAGGGGAACCCTGGGGCCAACGTCCTGACTTTC. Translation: CASSLGQGNPGANVLTF. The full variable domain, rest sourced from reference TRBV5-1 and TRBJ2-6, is KAGVTQTPRYLIKTRGQQVTLSCSPISGHRSVSWYQQTPGQGLQFLFEYFSETQRNKGNFPGRFSGRQFSNSRSEMNVSTLELGDSALYLCASSLGQGNPGANVLTFGAGSRLTVL.

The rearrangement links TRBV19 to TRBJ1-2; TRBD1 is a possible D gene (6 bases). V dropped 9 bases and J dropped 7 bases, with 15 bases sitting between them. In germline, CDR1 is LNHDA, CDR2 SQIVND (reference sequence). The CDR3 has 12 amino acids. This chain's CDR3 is CASEGGASGYTF. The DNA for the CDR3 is TGTGCCAGCGAGGGGGGGGCTAGTGGCTACACCTTC. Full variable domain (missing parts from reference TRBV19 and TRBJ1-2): DGGITQSPKYLFRKEGQNVTLSCEQNLNHDAMYWYRQDPGQGLRLIYYSQIVNDFQKGDIAEGYSVSREKKESFPLTVTSAQKNPTAFYLCASEGGASGYTFGSGTRLTVV.

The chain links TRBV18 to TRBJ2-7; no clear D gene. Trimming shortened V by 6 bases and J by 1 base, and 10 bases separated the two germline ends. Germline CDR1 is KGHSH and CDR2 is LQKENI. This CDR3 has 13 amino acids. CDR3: CASSTRGSYEQYF. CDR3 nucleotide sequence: TGTGCCAGCTCCACCAGAGGATCCTACGAGCAGTACTTC.

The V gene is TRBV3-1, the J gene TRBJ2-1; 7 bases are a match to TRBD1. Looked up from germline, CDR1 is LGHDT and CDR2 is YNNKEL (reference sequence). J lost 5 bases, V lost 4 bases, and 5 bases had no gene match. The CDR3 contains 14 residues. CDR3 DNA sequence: TGTGCCAGCAGCCGTATCGGGACAGACAATGAGCAGTTCTTC. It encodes CASSRIGTDNEQFF.

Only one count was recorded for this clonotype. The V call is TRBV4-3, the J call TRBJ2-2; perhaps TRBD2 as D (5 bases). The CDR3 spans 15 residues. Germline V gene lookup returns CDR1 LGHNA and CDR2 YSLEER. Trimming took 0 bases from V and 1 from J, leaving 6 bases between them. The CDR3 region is CASSQDEGNTGELFF. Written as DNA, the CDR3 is TGCGCCAGCAGCCAAGATGAGGGGAACACCGGGGAGCTGTTTTTT.